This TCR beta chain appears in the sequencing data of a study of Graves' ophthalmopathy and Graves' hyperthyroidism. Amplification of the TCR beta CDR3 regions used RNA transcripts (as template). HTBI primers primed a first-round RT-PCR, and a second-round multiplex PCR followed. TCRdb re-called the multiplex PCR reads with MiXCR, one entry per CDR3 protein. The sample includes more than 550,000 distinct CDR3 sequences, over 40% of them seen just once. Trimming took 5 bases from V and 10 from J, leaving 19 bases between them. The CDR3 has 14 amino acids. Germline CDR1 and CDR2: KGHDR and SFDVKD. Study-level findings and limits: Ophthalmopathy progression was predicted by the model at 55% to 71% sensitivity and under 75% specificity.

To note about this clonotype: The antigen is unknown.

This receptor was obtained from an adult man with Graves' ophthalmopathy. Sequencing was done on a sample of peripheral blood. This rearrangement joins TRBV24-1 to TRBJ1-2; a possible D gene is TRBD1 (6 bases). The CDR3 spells CATSAGGGHRDYTF. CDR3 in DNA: TGTGCCACCAGTGCCGGGGGAGGGCACAGGGACTACACCTTC.